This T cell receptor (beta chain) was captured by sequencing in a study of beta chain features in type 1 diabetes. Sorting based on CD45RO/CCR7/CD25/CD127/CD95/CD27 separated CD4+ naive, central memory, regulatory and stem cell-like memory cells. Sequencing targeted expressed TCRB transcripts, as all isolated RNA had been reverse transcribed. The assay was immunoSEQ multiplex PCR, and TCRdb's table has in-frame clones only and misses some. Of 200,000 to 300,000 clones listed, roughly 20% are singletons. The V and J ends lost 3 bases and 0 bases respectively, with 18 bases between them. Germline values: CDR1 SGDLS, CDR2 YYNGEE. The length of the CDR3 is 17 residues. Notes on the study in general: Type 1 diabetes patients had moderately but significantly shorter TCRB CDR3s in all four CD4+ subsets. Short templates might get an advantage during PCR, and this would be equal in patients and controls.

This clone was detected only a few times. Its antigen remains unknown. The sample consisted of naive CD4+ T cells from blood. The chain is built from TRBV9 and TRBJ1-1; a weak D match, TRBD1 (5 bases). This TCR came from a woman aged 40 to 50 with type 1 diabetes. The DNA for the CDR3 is TGTGCCAGCAGCGGACCCCGGGGGGGGGTCGTGAACACTGAAGCTTTCTTT. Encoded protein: CASSGPRGGVVNTEAFF.